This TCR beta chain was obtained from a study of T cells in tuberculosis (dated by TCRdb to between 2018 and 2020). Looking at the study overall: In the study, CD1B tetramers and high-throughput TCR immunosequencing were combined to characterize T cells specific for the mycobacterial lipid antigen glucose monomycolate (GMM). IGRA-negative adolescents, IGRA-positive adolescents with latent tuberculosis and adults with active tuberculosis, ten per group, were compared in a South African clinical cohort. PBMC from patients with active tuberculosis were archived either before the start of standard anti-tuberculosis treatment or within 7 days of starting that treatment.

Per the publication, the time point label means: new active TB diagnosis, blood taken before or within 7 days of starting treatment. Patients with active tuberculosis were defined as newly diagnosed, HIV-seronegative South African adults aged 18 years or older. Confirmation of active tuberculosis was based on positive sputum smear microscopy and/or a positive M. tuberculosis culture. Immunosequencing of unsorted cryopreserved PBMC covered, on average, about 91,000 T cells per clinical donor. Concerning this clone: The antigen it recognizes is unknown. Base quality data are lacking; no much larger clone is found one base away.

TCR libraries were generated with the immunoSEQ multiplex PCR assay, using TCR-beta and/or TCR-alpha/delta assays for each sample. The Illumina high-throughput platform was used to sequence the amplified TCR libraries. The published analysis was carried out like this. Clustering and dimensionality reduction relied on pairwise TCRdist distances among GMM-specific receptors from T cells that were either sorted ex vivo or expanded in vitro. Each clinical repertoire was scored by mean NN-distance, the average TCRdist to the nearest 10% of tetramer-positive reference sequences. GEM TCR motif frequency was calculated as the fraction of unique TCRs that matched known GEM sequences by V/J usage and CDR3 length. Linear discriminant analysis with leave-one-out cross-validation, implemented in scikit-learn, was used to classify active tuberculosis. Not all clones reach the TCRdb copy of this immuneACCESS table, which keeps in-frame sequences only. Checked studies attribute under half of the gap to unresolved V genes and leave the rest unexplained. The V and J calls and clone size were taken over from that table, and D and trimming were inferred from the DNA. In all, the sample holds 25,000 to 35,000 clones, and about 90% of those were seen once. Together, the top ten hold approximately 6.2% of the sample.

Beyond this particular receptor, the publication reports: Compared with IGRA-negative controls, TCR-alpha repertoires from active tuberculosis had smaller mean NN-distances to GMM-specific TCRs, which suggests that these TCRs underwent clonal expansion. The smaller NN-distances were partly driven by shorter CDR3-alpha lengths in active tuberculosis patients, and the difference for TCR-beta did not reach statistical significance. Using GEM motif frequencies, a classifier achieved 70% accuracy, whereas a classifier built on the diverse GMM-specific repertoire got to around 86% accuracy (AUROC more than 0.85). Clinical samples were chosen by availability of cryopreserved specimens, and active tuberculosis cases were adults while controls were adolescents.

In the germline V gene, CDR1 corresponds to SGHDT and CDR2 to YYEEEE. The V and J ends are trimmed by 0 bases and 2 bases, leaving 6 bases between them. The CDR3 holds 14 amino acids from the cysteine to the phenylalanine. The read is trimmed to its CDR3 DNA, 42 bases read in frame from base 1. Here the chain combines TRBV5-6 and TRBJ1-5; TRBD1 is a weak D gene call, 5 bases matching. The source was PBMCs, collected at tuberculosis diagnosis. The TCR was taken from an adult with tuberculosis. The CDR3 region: CASSLVRGNQPQHF. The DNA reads TGTGCCAGCAGCTTGGTCAGGGGCAATCAGCCCCAGCATTTT.